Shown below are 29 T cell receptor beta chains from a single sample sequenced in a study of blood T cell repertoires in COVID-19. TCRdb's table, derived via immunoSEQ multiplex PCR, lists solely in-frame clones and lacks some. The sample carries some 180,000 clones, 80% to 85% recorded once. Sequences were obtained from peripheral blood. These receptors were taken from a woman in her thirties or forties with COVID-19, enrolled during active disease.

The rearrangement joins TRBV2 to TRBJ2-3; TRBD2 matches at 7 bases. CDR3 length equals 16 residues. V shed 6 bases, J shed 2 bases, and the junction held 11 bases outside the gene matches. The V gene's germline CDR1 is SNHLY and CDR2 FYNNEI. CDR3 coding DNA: TGTGCCAGCAGCACCTTTGGGGGAGGGCTCACAGATACGCAGTATTTT. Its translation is CASSTFGGGLTDTQYF.

The CDR3 reads CAISLQGGGQPQHF. CDR3 sequence (DNA): TGTGCCATCTCTTTACAGGGCGGAGGTCAGCCCCAGCATTTT. The V and J genes are TRBV7-9 and TRBJ1-5, with a tentative D call TRBD1 (6 bases). Trimming shortened V by 10 bases and J by 6 bases, and 19 bases separated the two germline ends. Germline CDR1 SEHNR, CDR2 FQNEAQ (reference sequence). There are 14 residues in the CDR3.

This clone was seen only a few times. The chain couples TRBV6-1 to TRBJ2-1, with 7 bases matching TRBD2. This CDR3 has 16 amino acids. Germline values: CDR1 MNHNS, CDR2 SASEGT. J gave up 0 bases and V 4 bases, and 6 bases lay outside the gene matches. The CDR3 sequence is CASSVPSGTSYNEQFF. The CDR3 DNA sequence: TGTGCCAGCAGTGTTCCAAGCGGGACCTCCTACAATGAGCAGTTCTTC.

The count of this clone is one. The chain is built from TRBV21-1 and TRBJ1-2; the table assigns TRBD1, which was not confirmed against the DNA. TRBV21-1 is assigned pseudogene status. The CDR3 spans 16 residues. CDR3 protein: CASEVGRQGANYGYTF. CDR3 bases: TGTGCCAGCGAAGTTGGGAGACAGGGGGCCAACTATGGCTACACCTTC.

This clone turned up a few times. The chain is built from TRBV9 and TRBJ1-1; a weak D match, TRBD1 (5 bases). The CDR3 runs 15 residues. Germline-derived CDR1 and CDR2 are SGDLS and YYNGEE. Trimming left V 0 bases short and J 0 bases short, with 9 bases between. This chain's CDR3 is CASSVVPGLNTEAFF. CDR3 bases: TGTGCCAGCAGCGTAGTCCCAGGGCTGAACACTGAAGCTTTCTTT.

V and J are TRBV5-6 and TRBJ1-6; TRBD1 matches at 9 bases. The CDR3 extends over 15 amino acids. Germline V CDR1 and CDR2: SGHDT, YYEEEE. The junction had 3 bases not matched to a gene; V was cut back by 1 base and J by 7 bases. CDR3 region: CASSLTGTGNSPLHF. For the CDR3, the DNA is TGTGCCAGCAGCTTGACCGGGACAGGGAATTCACCCCTCCACTTT.

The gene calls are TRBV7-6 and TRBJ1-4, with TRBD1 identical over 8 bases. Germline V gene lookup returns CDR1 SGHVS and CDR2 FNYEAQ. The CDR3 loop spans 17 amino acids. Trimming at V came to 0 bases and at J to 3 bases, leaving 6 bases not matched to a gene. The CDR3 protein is CASSLAGRGLANEKLFF. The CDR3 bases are TGTGCCAGCAGCTTAGCCGGCAGGGGGCTGGCTAATGAAAAACTGTTTTTT.

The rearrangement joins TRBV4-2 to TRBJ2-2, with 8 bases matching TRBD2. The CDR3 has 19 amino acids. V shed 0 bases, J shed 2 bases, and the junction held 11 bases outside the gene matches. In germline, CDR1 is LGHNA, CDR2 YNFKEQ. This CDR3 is CASSQDGAPGTSNTGELFF. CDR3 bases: TGTGCCAGCAGCCAAGATGGTGCCCCCGGGACTAGTAACACCGGGGAGCTGTTTTTT.

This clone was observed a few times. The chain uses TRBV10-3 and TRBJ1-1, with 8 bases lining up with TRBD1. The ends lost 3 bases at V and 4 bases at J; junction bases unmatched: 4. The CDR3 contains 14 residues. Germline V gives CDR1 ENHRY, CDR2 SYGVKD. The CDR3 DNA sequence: TGTGCCATCAGTGACTCGACAGGGGTCACTGAAGCTTTCTTT. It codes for CAISDSTGVTEAFF.

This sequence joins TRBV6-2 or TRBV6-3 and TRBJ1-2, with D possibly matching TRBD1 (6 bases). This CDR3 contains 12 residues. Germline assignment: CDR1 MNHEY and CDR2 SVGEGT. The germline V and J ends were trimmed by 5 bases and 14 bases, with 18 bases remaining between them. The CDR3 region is CASSTPQGTGTF. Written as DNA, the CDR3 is TGTGCCAGCAGTACCCCCCAGGGGACGGGTACCTTC.

CDR3 sequence reads: CASSTRDSLNTEAFF. Written as DNA, the CDR3 is TGTGCCAGCAGCACCCGGGACAGCCTGAACACTGAAGCTTTCTTT. The chain recombines TRBV9 with TRBJ1-1, with 7 bases identical to TRBD1. Per the germline V gene, CDR1 is SGDLS and CDR2 is YYNGEE. This CDR3 spans 15 amino acids. Trimming took 4 bases from V and 0 from J; bases not matched to a gene: 6.

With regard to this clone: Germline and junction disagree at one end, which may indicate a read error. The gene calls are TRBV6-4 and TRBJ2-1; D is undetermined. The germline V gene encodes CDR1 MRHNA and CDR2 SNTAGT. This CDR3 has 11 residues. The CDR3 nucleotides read TGTGCCAGCAGCGACTTCGATGAGCAGTTCTTC. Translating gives CASSDFDEQFF.

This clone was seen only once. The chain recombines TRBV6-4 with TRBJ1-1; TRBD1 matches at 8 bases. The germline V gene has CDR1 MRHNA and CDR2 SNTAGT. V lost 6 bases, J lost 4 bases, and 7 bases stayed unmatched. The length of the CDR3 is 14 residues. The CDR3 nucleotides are TGTGCCAGCAGGCCCACAGGGGGTCTCACTGAAGCTTTCTTT. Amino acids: CASRPTGGLTEAFF.

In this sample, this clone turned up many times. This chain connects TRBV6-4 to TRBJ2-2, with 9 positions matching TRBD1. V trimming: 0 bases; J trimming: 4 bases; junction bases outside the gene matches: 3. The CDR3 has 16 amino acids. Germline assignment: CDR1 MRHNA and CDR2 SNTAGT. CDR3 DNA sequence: TGTGCCAGCAGTGACTCTCCGGGACAGGGCACCGGGGAGCTGTTTTTT. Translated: CASSDSPGQGTGELFF.

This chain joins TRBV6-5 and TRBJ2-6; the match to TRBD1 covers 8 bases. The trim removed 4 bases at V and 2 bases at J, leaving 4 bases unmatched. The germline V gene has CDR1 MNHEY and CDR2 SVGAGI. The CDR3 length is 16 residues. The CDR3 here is CASSSTDRAGANVLTF. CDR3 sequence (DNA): TGTGCCAGCAGTTCTACGGACAGGGCTGGGGCCAACGTCCTGACTTTC.

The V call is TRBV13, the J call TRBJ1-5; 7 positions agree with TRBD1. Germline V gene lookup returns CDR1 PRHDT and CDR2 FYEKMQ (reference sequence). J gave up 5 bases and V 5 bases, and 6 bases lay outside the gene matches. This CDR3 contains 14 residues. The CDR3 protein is CASSVTGDDQPQHF. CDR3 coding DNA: TGTGCCAGCAGCGTAACAGGGGATGATCAGCCCCAGCATTTT.

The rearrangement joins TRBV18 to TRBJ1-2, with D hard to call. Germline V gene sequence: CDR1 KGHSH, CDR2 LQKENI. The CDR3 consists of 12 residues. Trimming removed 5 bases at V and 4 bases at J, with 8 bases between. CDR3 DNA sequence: TGTGCCAGCTCAGACAATTCCTATGGCTACACCTTC. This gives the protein CASSDNSYGYTF.

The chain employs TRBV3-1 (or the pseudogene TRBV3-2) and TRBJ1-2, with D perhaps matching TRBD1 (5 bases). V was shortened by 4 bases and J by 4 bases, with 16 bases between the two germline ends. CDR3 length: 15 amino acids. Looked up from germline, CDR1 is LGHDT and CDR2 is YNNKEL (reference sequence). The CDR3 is CASSLLSARVYGYTF. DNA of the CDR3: TGTGCCAGCAGCCTCCTTTCGGCCAGGGTCTATGGCTACACCTTC.

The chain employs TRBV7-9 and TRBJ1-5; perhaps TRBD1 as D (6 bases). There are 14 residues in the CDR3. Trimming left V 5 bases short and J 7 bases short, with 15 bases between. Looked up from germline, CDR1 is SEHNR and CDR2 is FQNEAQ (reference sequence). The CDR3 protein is CASSVSTGLQPQHF. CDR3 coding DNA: TGTGCCAGCAGCGTAAGCACAGGGTTGCAGCCCCAGCATTTT.

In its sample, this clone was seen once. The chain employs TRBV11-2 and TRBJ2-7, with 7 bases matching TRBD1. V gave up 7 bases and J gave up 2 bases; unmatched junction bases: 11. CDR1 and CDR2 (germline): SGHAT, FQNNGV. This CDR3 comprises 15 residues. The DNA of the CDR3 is TGTGCCAGCACTCACCTTGGACAGGAGACCTACGAGCAGTACTTC. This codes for CASTHLGQETYEQYF. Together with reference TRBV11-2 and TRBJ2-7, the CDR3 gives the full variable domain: EAGVAQSPRYKIIEKRQSVAFWCNPISGHATLYWYQQILGQGPKLLIQFQNNGVVDDSQLPKDRFSAERLKGVDSTLKIQPAKLEDSAVYLCASTHLGQETYEQYFGPGTRLTVT.

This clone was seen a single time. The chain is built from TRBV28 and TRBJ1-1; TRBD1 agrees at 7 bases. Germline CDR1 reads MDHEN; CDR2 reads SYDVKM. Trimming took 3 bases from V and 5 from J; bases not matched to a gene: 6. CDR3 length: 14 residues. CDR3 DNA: TGTGCCAGCAGTTTGACAGGGCCGGGGACTGAAGCTTTCTTT. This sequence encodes CASSLTGPGTEAFF.

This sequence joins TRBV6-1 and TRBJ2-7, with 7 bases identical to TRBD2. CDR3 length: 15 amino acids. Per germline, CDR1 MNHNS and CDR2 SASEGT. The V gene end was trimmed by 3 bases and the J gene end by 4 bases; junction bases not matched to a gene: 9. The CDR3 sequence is CASSDSHGLGYEQYF. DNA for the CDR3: TGTGCCAGCAGTGATTCCCACGGACTAGGGTACGAGCAGTACTTC.

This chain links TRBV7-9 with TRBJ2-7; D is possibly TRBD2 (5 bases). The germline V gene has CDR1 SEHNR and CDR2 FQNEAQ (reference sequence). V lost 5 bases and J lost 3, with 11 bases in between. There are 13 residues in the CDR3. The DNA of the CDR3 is TGTGCCAGCAGCCGGGGATCGGACTACGAGCAGTACTTC. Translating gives CASSRGSDYEQYF.

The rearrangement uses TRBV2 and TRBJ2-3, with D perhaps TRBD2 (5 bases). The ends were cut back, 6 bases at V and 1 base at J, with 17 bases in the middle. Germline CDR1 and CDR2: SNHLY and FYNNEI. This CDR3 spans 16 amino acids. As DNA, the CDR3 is TGTGCCAGCAGGATGAACCGAGGGAAGGGCACAGATACGCAGTATTTT. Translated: CASRMNRGKGTDTQYF.

CDR3 loop: CASNRGDRDEKLFF. The CDR3 region has the DNA TGTGCCAGCAATCGGGGGGACAGGGATGAAAAACTGTTTTTT. The genes are TRBV6-6 and TRBJ1-4; TRBD1 aligns across 9 bases. CDR1 and CDR2 (germline): MNHNY, SVGAGI (reference sequence). J gave up 6 bases and V 7 bases, and 6 bases lay outside the gene matches. This CDR3 spans 14 amino acids.

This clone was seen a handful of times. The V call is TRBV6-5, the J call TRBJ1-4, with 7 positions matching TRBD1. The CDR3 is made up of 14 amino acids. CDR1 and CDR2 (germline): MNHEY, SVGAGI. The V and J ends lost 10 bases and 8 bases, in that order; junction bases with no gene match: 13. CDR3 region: CATQPGGPVEKLFF. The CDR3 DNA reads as TGTGCCACCCAGCCAGGGGGGCCCGTCGAAAAACTGTTTTTT.

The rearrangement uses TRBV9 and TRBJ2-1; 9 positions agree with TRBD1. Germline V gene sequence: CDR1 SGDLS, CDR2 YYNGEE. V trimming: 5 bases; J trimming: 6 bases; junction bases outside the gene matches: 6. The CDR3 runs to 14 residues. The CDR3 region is CASSDRGVGNEQFF. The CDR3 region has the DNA TGTGCCAGCAGTGACAGGGGGGTTGGCAATGAGCAGTTCTTC.

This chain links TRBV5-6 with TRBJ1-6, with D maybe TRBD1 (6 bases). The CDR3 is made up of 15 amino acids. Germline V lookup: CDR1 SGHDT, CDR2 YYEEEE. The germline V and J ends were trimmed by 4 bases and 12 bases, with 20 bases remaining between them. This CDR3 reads CASSLKTGPFIPLHF. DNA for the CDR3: TGTGCCAGCAGCCTCAAGACAGGACCTTTTATACCCCTCCACTTT.

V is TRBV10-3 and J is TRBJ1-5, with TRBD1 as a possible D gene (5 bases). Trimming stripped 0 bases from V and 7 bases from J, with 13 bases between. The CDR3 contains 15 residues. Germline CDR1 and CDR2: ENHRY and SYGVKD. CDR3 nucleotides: TGTGCCATCAGTGAGTCGGGGCAGGGAAGGCAGCCCCAGCATTTT. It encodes CAISESGQGRQPQHF.